The present T cell receptor beta chain was sequenced within a study of identical twins. Findings and caveats of the study: Invariant populations such as MAIT and iNKT cells could partly muddle zero-insertion analyses.

The V gene lost 4 bases and the J gene lost 4 bases, with 10 bases spanning the gap. The germline gives CDR1 SQVTM, CDR2 ANQGSEA. This CDR3 has 13 amino acids. As regards this clonotype: Its target is unknown.

Each CDR3 protein is one row after TCRdb ran MiXCR on the 5' RACE reads. The sample shows around 500,000 distinct CDR3 sequences, 14% of them seen only once. This sample was also put to use in a study of yellow fever vaccine responses in identical twins.

The sequenced material came from CD4+ T cells sorted from blood. The sequence was collected from a woman younger than 30 in good health. The chain employs TRBV29-1 and TRBJ2-2; D not certain. The CDR3 DNA reads TGCAGCGTTGCCTTCCGACTCACCGGGGAGCTGTTTTTT. The encoded protein is CSVAFRLTGELFF.